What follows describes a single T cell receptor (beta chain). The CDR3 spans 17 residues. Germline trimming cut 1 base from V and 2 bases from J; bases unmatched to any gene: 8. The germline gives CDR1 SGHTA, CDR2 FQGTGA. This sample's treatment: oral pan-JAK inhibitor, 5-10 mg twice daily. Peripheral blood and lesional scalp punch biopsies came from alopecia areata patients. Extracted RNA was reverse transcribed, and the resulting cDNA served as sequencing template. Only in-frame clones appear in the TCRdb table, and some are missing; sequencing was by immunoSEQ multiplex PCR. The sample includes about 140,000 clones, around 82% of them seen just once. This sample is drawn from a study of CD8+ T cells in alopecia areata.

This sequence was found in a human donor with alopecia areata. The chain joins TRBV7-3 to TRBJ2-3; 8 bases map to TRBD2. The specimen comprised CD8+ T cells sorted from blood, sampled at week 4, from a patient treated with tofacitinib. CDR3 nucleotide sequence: TGTGCCAGCAGCTTAAATCCCAGCGGGGGACCCACAGATACGCAGTATTTT. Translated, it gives CASSLNPSGGPTDTQYF.